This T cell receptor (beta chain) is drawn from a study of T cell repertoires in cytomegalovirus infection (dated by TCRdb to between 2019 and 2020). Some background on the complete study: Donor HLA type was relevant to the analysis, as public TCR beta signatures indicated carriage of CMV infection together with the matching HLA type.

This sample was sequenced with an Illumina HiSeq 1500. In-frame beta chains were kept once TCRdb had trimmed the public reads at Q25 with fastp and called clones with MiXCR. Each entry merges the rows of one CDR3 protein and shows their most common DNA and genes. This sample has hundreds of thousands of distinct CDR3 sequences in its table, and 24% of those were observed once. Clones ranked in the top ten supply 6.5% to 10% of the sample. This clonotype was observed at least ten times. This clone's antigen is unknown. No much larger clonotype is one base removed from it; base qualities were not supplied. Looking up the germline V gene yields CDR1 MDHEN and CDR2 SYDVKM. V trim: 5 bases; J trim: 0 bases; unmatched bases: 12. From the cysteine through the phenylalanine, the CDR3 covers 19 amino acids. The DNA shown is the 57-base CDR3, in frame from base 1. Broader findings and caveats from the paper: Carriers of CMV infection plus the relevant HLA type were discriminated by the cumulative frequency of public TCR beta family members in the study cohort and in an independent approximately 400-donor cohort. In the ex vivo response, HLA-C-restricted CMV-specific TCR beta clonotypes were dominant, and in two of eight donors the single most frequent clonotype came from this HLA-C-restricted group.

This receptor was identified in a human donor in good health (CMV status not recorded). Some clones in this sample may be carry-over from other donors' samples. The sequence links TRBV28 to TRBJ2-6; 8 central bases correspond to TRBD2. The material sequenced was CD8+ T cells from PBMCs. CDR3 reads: CASSLGQRELDSGANVLTF. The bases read TGTGCCAGCAGTCTCGGACAGCGGGAGCTGGACTCTGGGGCCAACGTCCTGACTTTC.